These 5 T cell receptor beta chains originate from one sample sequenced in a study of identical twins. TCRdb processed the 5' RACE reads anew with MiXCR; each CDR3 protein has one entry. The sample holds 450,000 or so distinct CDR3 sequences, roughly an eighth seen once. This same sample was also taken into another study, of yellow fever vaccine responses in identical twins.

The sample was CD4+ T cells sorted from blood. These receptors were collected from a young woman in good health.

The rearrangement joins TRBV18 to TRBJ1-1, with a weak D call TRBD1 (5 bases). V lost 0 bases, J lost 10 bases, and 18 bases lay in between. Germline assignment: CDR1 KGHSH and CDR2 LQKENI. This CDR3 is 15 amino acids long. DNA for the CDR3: TGTGCCAGCTCACCACCGGTGGAAGTGCAGGGCCGAGCTTTCTTT. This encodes CASSPPVEVQGRAFF.

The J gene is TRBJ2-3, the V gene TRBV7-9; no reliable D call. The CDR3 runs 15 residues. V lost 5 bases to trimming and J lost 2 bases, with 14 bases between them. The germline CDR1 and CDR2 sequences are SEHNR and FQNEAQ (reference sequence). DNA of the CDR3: TGTGCCAGCAGCATACCGTCCGGGTCCACAGATACGCAGTATTTT. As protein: CASSIPSGSTDTQYF.

The CDR3 is CASTPRDSPLHF. CDR3 in DNA: TGCGCCAGCACTCCCAGGGATTCACCCCTCCACTTT. The chain employs TRBV10-2 and TRBJ1-6; TRBD1 might be the D (5 bases). Germline lookup yields CDR1 WSHSY and CDR2 SAAADI. CDR3 size: 12 residues. The ends were cut back, 7 bases at V and 8 bases at J, with 9 bases in the middle.

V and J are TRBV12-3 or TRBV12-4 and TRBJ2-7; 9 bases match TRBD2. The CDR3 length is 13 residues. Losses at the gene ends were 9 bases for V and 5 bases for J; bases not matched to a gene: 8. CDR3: CASRASGNNEQYF. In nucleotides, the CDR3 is TGTGCCAGTCGGGCTAGCGGGAATAACGAGCAGTACTTC.

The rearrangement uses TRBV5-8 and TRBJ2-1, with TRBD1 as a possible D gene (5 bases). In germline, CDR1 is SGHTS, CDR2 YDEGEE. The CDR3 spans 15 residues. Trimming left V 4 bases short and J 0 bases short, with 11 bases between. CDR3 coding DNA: TGTGCCAGCAGCCAACAGGAGAGCTCCTACAATGAGCAGTTCTTC. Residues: CASSQQESSYNEQFF.